These 2 T cell receptor beta chains were all obtained from the same sample, sequenced in a study of tumor-infiltrating lymphocytes in primary liver carcinoma. The authors made TCR beta cDNA from about 500 ng total RNA with a constant-region primer. Slightly modified ARM-PCR, run as three nested multiplex PCR rounds, produced the TCR beta libraries. It was with TRBV1-TRBV30 forward primers and a C-beta reverse primer that the first two PCR rounds were run, at roughly 11 cycles each. TCRdb analysed the multiplex PCR reads with MiXCR anew, one entry per CDR3 protein. Among 320,000 or so distinct CDR3 sequences listed, roughly 60% were seen once. Germline DNA was also extracted, and blood RNA was taken from unsorted whole blood. The sequencing input was peripheral blood. These receptors all stem from a middle-aged man with primary liver carcinoma and hepatitis B virus infection.

To note about this clonotype: No conserved phenylalanine or tryptophan ends this CDR3, so it is likely a read error. The J gene is TRBJ1-6, the V gene TRBV6-5; D remains ambiguous. Trimming removed 8 bases from V and 7 bases from J, with 9 bases in between. CDR1 and CDR2 (germline): MNHEY, SVGAGI. The CDR3 covers 12 residues. The CDR3 here is CASGFQNSPLHI. The CDR3 DNA sequence: TGTGCCAGCGGTTTCCAGAATTCACCCCTCCACATT.

As to this clonotype: One end of the junction does not line up with germline, which may come from a read error. This chain uses TRBV6-1 with TRBJ2-5, with TRBD2 as a possible D gene (5 bases). Germline V lookup: CDR1 MNHNS, CDR2 SASEGT. The CDR3 totals 14 residues. CDR3 in amino acids: CASSEGGWKETQCF. DNA for the CDR3: TGTGCCAGCAGTGAAGGAGGGTGGAAAGAGACCCAGTGTTTC.